The entry below describes one T cell receptor beta chain. This record belongs to a study of blood T cell repertoires in COVID-19. The overall study: Sources were T cells, B-cell-depleted T cells, or PBMCs; the material itself was cDNA or gDNA.

In the original analysis: Amplification of reference gene primers was used by the study to estimate nucleated cell counts. Assay: immunoSEQ multiplex PCR; the TCRdb copy retains only in-frame clones and omits some. The V and J calls and clone size come from that table; D and trimming were worked out from the DNA. The sample has approximately 240,000 clones; roughly 84% are singletons. Germline V gene data show CDR1 as MNHEY and CDR2 as SMNVEV (reference sequence). The CDR3 is 15 amino acids. The ends were cut back, 6 bases at V and 0 bases at J, with 12 bases in the middle. The sequenced sample was peripheral blood. The chain joins TRBV27 to TRBJ1-5; D unclear. This clonotype originated in a middle-aged woman who had recovered from COVID-19. The CDR3 sequence is CASRPGGNSNQPQHF. The DNA for the CDR3 is TGTGCCAGCAGACCCGGAGGGAATAGCAATCAGCCCCAGCATTTT.